The clone carrying this T cell receptor beta chain was seen ten or more times. Its target is not known. The V gene lost 4 bases and the J gene lost 4 bases, with 8 bases spanning the gap. CDR3 length: 13 residues. From germline, CDR1 is LNHDA and CDR2 SQIVND (reference sequence). This specimen comes from a study of T cell repertoires in cytomegalovirus infection. Study as a whole: CMV infection and matching HLA type were both indicated by public TCR beta signatures. Study results and caveats: Using cumulative public TCR beta family frequency, the authors identified those who carried CMV together with the relevant HLA. There were HLA-C-restricted CMV-specific TCR beta clonotypes dominating the ex vivo response.

From the reads, TCRdb called clonotypes with MiXCR, one entry per CDR3 protein. The sample includes 100,000 to 150,000 distinct CDR3 sequences, 8.8% of them seen just once. Sample: PBMCs. The sequence was obtained from a human donor in good health (CMV status not recorded). Some clones in this sample may be carry-over from other donors' samples. The chain is built from TRBV19 and TRBJ2-1; D unclear. The CDR3 DNA follows: TGTGCCAGTAGTAGACTGGTATACAATGAGCAGTTCTTC. It is translated as CASSRLVYNEQFF.